This T cell receptor (beta chain) was captured in a study of shared clonotypes between healthy human individuals (dated by TCRdb to the early 2020s). The study in broad terms: A few men and a couple of women, aged 18 to 49 years, made up the cohort. To estimate repertoire size and how much clonotypes are shared between individuals, the study performed deep sequencing of blood TCR repertoires from a few healthy adults. Leukapheresis yielded between about 0.9 and 10 billion PBMCs per donor. For each donor, CD4 naive and CD4 memory were each run on three plates, CD8 naive on two plates, and CD8 memory on one plate. To increase sequencing depth and limit assay-specific biases, TCR repertoire library preparation and sequencing were carried out by different laboratories using diverse techniques.

Of note for this clone: It lacks a known antigen. No quality values exist for individual bases; no much larger clone is one base distant.

Using the deep immunoSEQ assay, TCR CDR3 regions were amplified from genomic DNA by multiplex PCR. For each cell subset, the extracted genomic DNA was distributed evenly across all wells of several immunoSEQ 96-well plates, and each plate served as one replicate. Each replicate PCR for sorted subsets received about 0.2 ug genomic DNA, equal to tens of thousands of T cell genomes. Purified libraries were measured with a Qubit 3.0 fluorometer, size-checked on a Bioanalyzer 2100, and measured again with the KAPA Library Quantification kit. Each immunoSEQ 96-well plate was sequenced on its own single-read 150-cycle Illumina NextSeq 550 flow cell. For the original study's pipeline: Because the immunoSEQ output held only junctional sequences and lacked quality scores, the filtering could not match the filtering applied to full-length reads. To assign V/J genes and CDR3, sequences were annotated against IMGT germline references using PyIR, a Python wrapper for IgBLAST v1.9. Reads were removed for weak V/J assignments (E-value above 1e-6), missing CDR3, stop codons, out-of-frame junctions, or ambiguous translated residues. V3J clonotypes were defined as sequences sharing the same inferred V gene, J gene, and CDR3 amino acid sequence. Percentage overlap between repertoires was computed as shared unique clonotypes divided by the size of the smaller repertoire. Richness of each repertoire was evaluated using RTK rarefaction, the Chao1 estimator, and Recon v2.1 estimates of unobserved clonotypes. Generation probabilities were computed with OLGA for all TCRbeta clonotypes obtained by the gDNA method from several donors. The source is immuneACCESS, and TCRdb retained only in-frame sequences with V and J called. Part of the clones is not carried over; for the studies checked, unresolved V genes explain less than half of this, and the remainder is unexplained. The V and J calls and clone size were taken over from that table, and D and trimming were inferred from the DNA. The sample table lists around 580,000 clones, roughly 98% of them with a count of one. Around 0.3% of the sample lies in the top ten.

Beyond this particular receptor, the publication reports: Because the study included a small number of donors, the genetic and exposure-history diversity represented was limited. Naive subsets generally had larger estimated clonotype richness than memory subsets did. About 5% of naive CD4, approximately 3.7% of naive CD8, approximately 2.2% of memory CD4, and about 0.4% of memory CD8 clonotypes were shared across several donors. Pairwise subsampling led to the expectation that sequencing depth would affect the degree of clonotype sharing among donors. Compared with non-shared clonotypes, clonotypes shared by all four sorted-subset donors had higher generation probabilities. Rarefaction of sorted-subset datasets indicated incomplete sequencing despite the large sequencing depth. Only blood was sampled, and tissue TCR repertoires likely differ from those in blood.

Looking up the germline V gene yields CDR1 MNHNS and CDR2 SASEGT. V loses 2 bases, J loses 2 bases, and the germline ends lie 20 bases apart. There are 18 amino acids in the CDR3, from cysteine to phenylalanine inclusive. The sequence is cut down to CDR3 DNA, 54 bases in frame from base 1. For the CD8 naive samples, CD45RO-negative cells were positively selected for CCR7, yielding a CD45RA+CCR7+ population from which TemRA cells were excluded. The donors were healthy, HIV-negative adults who had no recently reported acute infections or vaccinations. All donors were Caucasian adults living in Nashville, Tennessee, USA. Blood was obtained by leukapheresis, after which PBMCs were separated by Ficoll-Histopaque density gradient centrifugation and cryopreserved in liquid nitrogen vapor phase. Analytical flow cytometry was used to check the purity and quantity of each magnetically sorted T cell population. Genomic DNA was isolated from every sorted fraction and measured by UV absorbance on a Nanodrop 2000c.

The chain employs TRBV6-1 and TRBJ2-3; TRBD1 is a possible D gene, resting on 6 matching bases. Sequenced material: naive CD8+ T cells sorted from blood. This sample's cell subset or site label indicates: CD45RA+CCR7+. The receptor was derived from a man aged 30 to 39 in good health. The bases are TGTGCCAGCAGTGAAAGGGGGACCGGCGGCACTAACACAGATACGCAGTATTTT. Its translation reads: CASSERGTGGTNTDTQYF.